This T cell receptor beta chain originates from a study of T cells after yellow fever vaccination. UMIs and a universal primer site were added when TCR cDNA was made by 5'RACE template switching. One entry per CDR3 protein, called by TCRdb with MiXCR from the 5' RACE reads. The profile shows a few hundred thousand distinct CDR3 sequences, roughly 7.2% of them singletons. This clonotype was observed a few times. Its antigen is still unknown. Germline trimming cut 5 bases from V and 8 bases from J; bases unmatched to any gene: 10. CDR1 and CDR2 (germline): SGHTA, FQGTGA. The CDR3 totals 16 residues. The study's findings and limits: Primary-vaccination clones mostly resurfaced post-booster (about 95% CD4, roughly 87% CD8). Contaminants from the bulk population, in the form of abundant clonotypes, could be found in FACS-sorted repertoires. On re-exposure, the response was weaker but peaked faster, at day 5 versus 15.

Source: CD4+ T cells sorted from PBMCs, taken 15 days after the yellow fever booster vaccination. The chain couples TRBV7-3 to TRBJ2-1; 12 bases align to TRBD2. The receptor was derived from a man aged 30 to 39 who received the YFV17D yellow fever vaccine. In DNA form, the CDR3 reads TGTGCCAGCAGCCGGGGGGGACTAGCGGGTCTGGATGAGCAGTTCTTC. Translated, it gives CASSRGGLAGLDEQFF.